A selection of T cell receptor beta chains follows, all from one sample in a study of blood T cell repertoires in COVID-19. Assay used: immunoSEQ multiplex PCR; TCRdb lists only in-frame clones, some missing. Here the sample spans approximately 330,000 clones, nearly 90% being singletons. Material: PBMCs or T cells enriched from blood (not recorded which). All receptors derive from a woman aged 30 to 39 who had recovered from COVID-19. Both conserved end residues are part of each CDR3. Each record gives: D gene, clone size, CDR3 length, J gene, V gene, CDR3 protein, CDR3 DNA. The D gene is left open where the match is weak. Only some rows state a clone size, as once, few, many or a class for expanded clones.

TRBD2 NA 15 TRBJ2-7 TRBV28 CASSNTAGVTYEQYF TGTGCCAGCAGCAACACGGCGGGGGTGACCTACGAGCAGTACTTC
NA few 12 TRBJ1-1 TRBV7-9 CASSWGEAEAFF TGTGCCAGCAGCTGGGGGGAGGCGGAAGCTTTCTTT
TRBD1 NA 18 TRBJ1-4 TRBV28 CASSFPPTGLSTNEKLFF TGTGCCAGCAGTTTCCCCCCGACAGGGCTGTCGACTAATGAAAAACTGTTTTTT
NA NA 14 TRBJ2-7 TRBV6-2/TRBV6-3 CASSPDYFTYEQYF TGTGCCAGCAGTCCGGACTACTTCACCTACGAGCAGTACTTC
NA NA 14 TRBJ2-3 TRBV7-9 CASSLSRDTDTQYF TGTGCCAGCAGCTTATCACGGGACACAGATACGCAGTATTTT
TRBD2 NA 14 TRBJ2-7 TRBV19 CASSINLAGGPGYF TGTGCCAGTAGTATAAACCTAGCGGGAGGACCGGGGTACTTC
TRBD2 NA 12 TRBJ2-7 TRBV13 CASRRGEDEQYF TGTGCCAGCAGGCGGGGGGAAGACGAGCAGTACTTC
NA NA 13 TRBJ2-1 TRBV7-2 CASSQTGDNEQFF TGTGCCAGCAGCCAGACAGGAGACAATGAGCAGTTCTTC
NA NA 13 TRBJ2-7 TRBV6-5 CASSYVREGEQYF TGTGCCAGCAGTTACGTGCGGGAAGGAGAGCAGTACTTC
TRBD1 NA 12 TRBJ2-3 TRBV29-1 CSVRQGVDTQYF TGCAGCGTGAGACAGGGGGTAGATACGCAGTATTTT
NA NA 16 TRBJ1-2 TRBV7-8 CASSLFRGPTYYGYTF TGTGCCAGCAGCTTATTTAGGGGTCCTACATACTATGGCTACACCTTC
NA NA 16 TRBJ2-3 TRBV27 CASSLLTGRGTDTQYF TGTGCCAGCAGTTTATTGACTGGCAGGGGAACGGATACGCAGTATTTT
TRBD2 few 15 TRBJ2-3 TRBV6-4 CASRPTSGDTDTQYF TGTGCCAGCAGGCCGACTAGCGGGGACACAGATACGCAGTATTTT
TRBD1 once 13 TRBJ2-7 TRBV5-1 CASSWDSSYEQYF TGCGCCAGCAGCTGGGACAGCTCCTACGAGCAGTACTTC
TRBD1 NA 16 TRBJ1-2 TRBV4-3 CASSPIGGQGAYGYTF TGCGCCAGCAGCCCCATAGGGGGCCAGGGGGCTTATGGCTACACCTTC
NA few 14 TRBJ1-6 TRBV29-1 CSVRSGNYNSPLHF TGCAGCGTTAGAAGCGGGAACTATAATTCACCCCTCCACTTT
TRBD1 once 21 TRBJ2-6 TRBV28 CASSLRGRGQGASSGANVLTF TGTGCCAGCAGTTTACGTGGACGGGGACAGGGGGCTAGTTCTGGGGCCAACGTCCTGACTTTC
TRBD1 once 16 TRBJ1-5 TRBV7-9 CASSLGDSGFYQPQHF TGTGCCAGCAGCTTAGGGGACAGCGGCTTCTATCAGCCCCAGCATTTT
NA NA 15 TRBJ1-1 TRBV5-5 CASSLQQVLNTEAFF TGTGCCAGCAGCCTCCAACAGGTCTTAAACACTGAAGCTTTCTTT
NA NA 13 TRBJ2-2 TRBV18 CASSSQDTGELFF TGTGCCAGCTCGTCCCAGGACACCGGGGAGCTGTTTTTT
NA NA 14 TRBJ2-5 TRBV11-2 CASSFRRYQETQYF TGTGCCAGCAGCTTCAGGAGGTACCAAGAGACCCAGTACTTC
TRBD1 NA 15 TRBJ1-2 TRBV19 CASSSGTGTFYGYTF TGTGCCAGTAGTTCCGGGACAGGGACCTTCTATGGCTACACCTTC
TRBD2 NA 14 TRBJ2-1 TRBV6-1 CASSEASGYNEQFF TGTGCCAGCAGTGAGGCTAGCGGATACAATGAGCAGTTCTTC